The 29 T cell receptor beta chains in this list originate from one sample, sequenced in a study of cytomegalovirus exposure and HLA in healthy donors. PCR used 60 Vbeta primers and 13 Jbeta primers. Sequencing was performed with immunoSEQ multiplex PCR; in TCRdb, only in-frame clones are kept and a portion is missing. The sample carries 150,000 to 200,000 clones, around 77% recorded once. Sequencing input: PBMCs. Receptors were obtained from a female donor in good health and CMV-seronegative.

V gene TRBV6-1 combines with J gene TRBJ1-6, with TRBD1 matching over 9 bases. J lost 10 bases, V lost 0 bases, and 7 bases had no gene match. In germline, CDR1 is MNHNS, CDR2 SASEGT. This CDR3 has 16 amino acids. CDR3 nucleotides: TGTGCCAGCAGTGAAGCGGGGGGGACAGGGTCCTCACCCCTCCACTTT. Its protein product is CASSEAGGTGSSPLHF.

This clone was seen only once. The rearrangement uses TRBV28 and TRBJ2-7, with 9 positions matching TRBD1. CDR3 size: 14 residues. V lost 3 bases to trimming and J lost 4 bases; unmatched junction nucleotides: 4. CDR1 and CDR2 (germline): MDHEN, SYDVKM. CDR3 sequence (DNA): TGTGCCAGCAGTTTGGACAGGGGAACATACGAGCAGTACTTC. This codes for CASSLDRGTYEQYF.

CDR3 loop: CASRELSNQPQHF. The CDR3 nucleotides read TGTGCCAGCAGGGAACTCAGCAATCAGCCCCAGCATTTT. The chain joins TRBV2 to TRBJ1-5; D unclear. This CDR3 is built from 13 residues. The germline CDR1 and CDR2 sequences are SNHLY and FYNNEI. Trimming pared 6 bases from V and 1 base from J, leaving 7 bases between.

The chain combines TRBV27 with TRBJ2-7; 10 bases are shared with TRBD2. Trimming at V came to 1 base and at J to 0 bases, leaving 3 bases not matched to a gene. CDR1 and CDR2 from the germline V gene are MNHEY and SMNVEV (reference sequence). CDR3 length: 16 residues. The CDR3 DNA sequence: TGTGCCAGCAGTTTATTGCCTAGCGGGAGCTCCTACGAGCAGTACTTC. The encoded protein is CASSLLPSGSSYEQYF.

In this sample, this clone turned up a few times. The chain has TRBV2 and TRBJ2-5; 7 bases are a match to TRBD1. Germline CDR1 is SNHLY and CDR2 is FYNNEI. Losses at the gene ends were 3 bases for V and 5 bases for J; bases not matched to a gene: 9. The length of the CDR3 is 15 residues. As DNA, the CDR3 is TGTGCCAGCAGTGAGGGCCAGGGGGTCCAGGAGACCCAGTACTTC. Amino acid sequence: CASSEGQGVQETQYF. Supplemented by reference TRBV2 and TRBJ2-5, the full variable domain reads EPEVTQTPSHQVTQMGQEVILRCVPISNHLYFYWYRQILGQKVEFLVSFYNNEISEKSEIFDDQFSVERPDGSNFTLKIRSTKLEDSAMYFCASSEGQGVQETQYFGPGTRLLVL.

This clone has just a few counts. The CDR3 region is CASSNQGQPQHF. The CDR3 nucleotides read TGTGCCAGCAGTAATCAGGGGCAGCCCCAGCATTTT. The chain is built from TRBV5-4 and TRBJ1-5; a weak D match, TRBD1 (6 bases). This CDR3 has 12 residues. V was pared by 5 bases and J by 7 bases, with 10 bases between. Germline V lookup: CDR1 SGHNT, CDR2 YYREEE (reference sequence). Looking up the rest from reference TRBV5-4 and TRBJ1-5 gives the full variable domain: ETGVTQSPTHLIKTRGQQVTLRCSSQSGHNTVSWYQQALGQGPQFIFQYYREEENGRGNFPPRFSGLQFPNYSSELNVNALELDDSALYLCASSNQGQPQHFGDGTRLSIL.

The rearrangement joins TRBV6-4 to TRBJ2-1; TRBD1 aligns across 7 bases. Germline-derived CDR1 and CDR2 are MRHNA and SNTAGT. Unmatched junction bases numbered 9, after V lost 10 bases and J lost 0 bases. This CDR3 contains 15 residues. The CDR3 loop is CATGQAASSYNEQFF. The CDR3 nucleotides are TGTGCCACCGGACAGGCCGCAAGCTCCTACAATGAGCAGTTCTTC.

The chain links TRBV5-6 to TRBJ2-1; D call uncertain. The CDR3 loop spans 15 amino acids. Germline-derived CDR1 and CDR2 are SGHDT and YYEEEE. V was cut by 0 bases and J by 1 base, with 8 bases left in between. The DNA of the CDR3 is TGTGCCAGCAGCTTGGCGCTGCAGTCCTACAATGAGCAGTTCTTC. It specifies CASSLALQSYNEQFF.

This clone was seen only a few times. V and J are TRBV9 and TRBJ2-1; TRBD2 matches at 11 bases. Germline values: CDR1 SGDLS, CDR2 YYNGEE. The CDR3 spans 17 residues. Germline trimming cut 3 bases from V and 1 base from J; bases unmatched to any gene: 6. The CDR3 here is CASSAPGLAASYNEQFF. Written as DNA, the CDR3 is TGTGCCAGCAGCGCCCCGGGACTAGCGGCGTCCTACAATGAGCAGTTCTTC.

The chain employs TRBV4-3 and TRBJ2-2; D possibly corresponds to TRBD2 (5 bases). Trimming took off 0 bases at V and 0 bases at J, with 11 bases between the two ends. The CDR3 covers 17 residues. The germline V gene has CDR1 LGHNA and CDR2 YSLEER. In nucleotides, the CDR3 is TGCGCCAGCAGCCAAGATTCGGGGTATGCGAACACCGGGGAGCTGTTTTTT. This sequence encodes CASSQDSGYANTGELFF.

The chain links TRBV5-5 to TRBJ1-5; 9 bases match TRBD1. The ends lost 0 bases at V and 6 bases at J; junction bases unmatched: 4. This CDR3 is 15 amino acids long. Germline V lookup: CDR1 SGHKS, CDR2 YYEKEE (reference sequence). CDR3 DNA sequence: TGTGCCAGCAGCTTGGGGGGACAGGGTAGTCAGCCCCAGCATTTT. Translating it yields CASSLGGQGSQPQHF.

CDR3: CSVEEIAGQIYGYTF. In nucleotides, the CDR3 is TGCAGCGTTGAAGAAATCGCGGGACAGATTTATGGCTACACCTTC. The V gene is TRBV29-1, the J gene TRBJ1-2; the match to TRBD1 covers 7 bases. Germline V lookup: CDR1 SQVTM, CDR2 ANQGSEA. V lost 0 bases, J lost 5 bases, and 9 bases stayed unmatched. This CDR3 comprises 15 residues. The full variable domain, rest sourced from reference TRBV29-1 and TRBJ1-2, is SAVISQKPSRDICQRGTSLTIQCQVDSQVTMMFWYRQQPGQSLTLIATANQGSEATYESGFVIDKFPISRPNLTFSTLTVSNMSPEDSSIYLCSVEEIAGQIYGYTFGSGTRLTVV.

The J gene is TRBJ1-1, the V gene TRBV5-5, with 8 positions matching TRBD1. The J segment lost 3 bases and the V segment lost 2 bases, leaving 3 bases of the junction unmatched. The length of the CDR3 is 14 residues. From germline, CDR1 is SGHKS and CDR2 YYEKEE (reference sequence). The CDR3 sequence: CASSFAGQDTEAFF. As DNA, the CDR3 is TGTGCCAGCAGCTTTGCGGGACAGGACACTGAAGCTTTCTTT. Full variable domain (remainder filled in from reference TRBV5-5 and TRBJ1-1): DAGVTQSPTHLIKTRGQQVTLRCSPISGHKSVSWYQQVLGQGPQFIFQYYEKEERGRGNFPDRFSARQFPNYSSELNVNALLLGDSALYLCASSFAGQDTEAFFGQGTRLTVV.

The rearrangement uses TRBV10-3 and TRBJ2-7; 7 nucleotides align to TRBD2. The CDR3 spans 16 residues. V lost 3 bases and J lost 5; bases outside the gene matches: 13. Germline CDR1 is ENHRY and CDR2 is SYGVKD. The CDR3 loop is CAISEPGGLISDEQYF. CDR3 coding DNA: TGTGCCATCAGTGAACCGGGGGGACTCATTTCTGACGAGCAGTACTTC.

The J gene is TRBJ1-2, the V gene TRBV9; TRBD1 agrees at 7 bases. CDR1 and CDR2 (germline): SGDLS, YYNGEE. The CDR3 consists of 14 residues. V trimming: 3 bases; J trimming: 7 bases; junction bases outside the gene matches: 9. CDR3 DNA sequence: TGTGCCAGCAGCGCGACAGGGAATCTGGGTGGCTACACCTTC. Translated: CASSATGNLGGYTF.

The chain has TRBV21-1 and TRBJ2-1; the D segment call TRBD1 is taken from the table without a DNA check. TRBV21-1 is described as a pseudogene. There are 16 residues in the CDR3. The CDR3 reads CASSAPHRASYNEQFF. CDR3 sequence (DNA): TGTGCCAGCAGCGCTCCGCACAGGGCCTCCTACAATGAGCAGTTCTTC.

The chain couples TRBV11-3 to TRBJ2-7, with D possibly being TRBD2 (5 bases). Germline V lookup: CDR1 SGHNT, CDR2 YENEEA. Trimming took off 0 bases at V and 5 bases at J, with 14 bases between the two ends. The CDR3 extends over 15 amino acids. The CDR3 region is CASSLDPRGSDEQYF. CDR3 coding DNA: TGTGCCAGCAGCTTAGATCCCCGGGGTTCCGACGAGCAGTACTTC.

Here the CDR3 DNA reads TGTGCCAGCAGCTTAGCCTACCAAGAGACCCAGTACTTC. It specifies CASSLAYQETQYF. V gene TRBV7-2 combines with J gene TRBJ2-5; D gene uncertain. CDR1 is SGHTA, CDR2 FQGNSA, per germline. CDR3 length equals 13 residues. Trimming shortened V by 0 bases and J by 0 bases, and 2 bases separated the two germline ends.

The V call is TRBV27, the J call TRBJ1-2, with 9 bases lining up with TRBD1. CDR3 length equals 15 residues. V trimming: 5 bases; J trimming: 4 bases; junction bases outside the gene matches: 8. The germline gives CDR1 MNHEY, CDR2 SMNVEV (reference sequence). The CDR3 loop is CASSLRDREGYGYTF. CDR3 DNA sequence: TGTGCCAGCAGTCTTAGGGACAGGGAGGGCTATGGCTACACCTTC.

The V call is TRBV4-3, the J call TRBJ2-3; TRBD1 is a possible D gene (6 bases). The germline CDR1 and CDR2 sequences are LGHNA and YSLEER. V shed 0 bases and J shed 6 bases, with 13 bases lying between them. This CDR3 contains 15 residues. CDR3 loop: CASSQEAGVVDTQYF. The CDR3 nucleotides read TGCGCCAGCAGCCAAGAGGCAGGGGTGGTGGATACGCAGTATTTT.

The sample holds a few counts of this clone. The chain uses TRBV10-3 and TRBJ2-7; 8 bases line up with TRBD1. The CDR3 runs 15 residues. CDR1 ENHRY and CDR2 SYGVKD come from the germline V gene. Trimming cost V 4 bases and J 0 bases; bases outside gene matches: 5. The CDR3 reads CAISGRDRYSYEQYF. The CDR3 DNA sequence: TGTGCCATCAGTGGACGGGACAGGTACTCCTACGAGCAGTACTTC.

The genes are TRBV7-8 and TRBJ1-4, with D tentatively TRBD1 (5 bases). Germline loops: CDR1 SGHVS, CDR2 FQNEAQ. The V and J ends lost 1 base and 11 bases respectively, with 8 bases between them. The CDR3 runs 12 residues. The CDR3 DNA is TGTGCCAGCAGCTTAGTAGGGGATAAACTGTTTTTT. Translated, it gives CASSLVGDKLFF.

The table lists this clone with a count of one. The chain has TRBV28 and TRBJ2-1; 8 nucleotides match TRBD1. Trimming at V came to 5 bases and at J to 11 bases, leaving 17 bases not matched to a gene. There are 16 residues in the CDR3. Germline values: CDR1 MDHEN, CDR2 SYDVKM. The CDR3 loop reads CASSPNPGGRGWKQFF. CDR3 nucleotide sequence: TGTGCCAGCAGTCCTAACCCAGGGGGCCGGGGGTGGAAGCAGTTCTTC.

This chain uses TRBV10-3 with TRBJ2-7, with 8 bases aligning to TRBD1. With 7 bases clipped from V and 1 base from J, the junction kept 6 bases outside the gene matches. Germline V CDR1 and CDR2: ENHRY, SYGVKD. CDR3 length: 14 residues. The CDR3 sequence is CAINPGQASYEQYF. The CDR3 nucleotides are TGTGCCATCAACCCGGGACAGGCTTCCTACGAGCAGTACTTC.

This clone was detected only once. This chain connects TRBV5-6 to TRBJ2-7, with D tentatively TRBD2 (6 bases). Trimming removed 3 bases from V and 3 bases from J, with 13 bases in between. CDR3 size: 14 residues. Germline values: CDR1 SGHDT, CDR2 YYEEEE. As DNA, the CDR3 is TGTGCCAGCAGCTATTTAGGCGGGGACTACGAGCAGTACTTC. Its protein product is CASSYLGGDYEQYF.

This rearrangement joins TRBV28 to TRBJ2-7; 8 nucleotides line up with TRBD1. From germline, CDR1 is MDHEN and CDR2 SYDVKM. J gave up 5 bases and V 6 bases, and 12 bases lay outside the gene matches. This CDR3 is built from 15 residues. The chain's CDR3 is CASRKDRGALDEQYF. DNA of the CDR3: TGTGCCAGCAGGAAAGACAGGGGCGCTTTGGACGAGCAGTACTTC.

CDR3 in DNA: TGTGCCAGCAGTTTACGTGGACAGGGACGGTATTCACCCCTCCACTTT. Its protein product is CASSLRGQGRYSPLHF. The rearrangement uses TRBV27 and TRBJ1-6, with 8 bases that match TRBD1. V shed 2 bases, J shed 8 bases, and the junction held 8 bases outside the gene matches. Germline assignment: CDR1 MNHEY and CDR2 SMNVEV (reference sequence). This CDR3 has 16 amino acids.

The CDR3 reads CAWTGQETQYF. CDR3 sequence (DNA): TGTGCCTGGACAGGCCAGGAGACCCAGTACTTC. The chain uses TRBV30 and TRBJ2-5; D is uncertain. V was clipped by 4 bases and J by 5 bases, with 8 bases between them. The CDR3 spans 11 residues. CDR1 is GTSNPN, CDR2 SVGIG, per germline (reference sequence).

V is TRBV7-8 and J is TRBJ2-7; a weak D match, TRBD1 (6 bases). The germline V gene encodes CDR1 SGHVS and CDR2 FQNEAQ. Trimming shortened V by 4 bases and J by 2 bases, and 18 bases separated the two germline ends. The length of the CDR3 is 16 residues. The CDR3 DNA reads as TGTGCCAGCAGCTCCCCCGGACAGCCTAGGACCTACGAGCAGTACTTC. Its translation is CASSSPGQPRTYEQYF. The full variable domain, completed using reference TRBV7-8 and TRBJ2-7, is GAGVSQSPRYKVAKRGQDVALRCDPISGHVSLFWYQQALGQGPEFLTYFQNEAQLDKSGLPSDRFFAERPEGSVSTLKIQRTQQEDSAVYLCASSSPGQPRTYEQYFGPGTRLTVT.